This T cell receptor (gamma chain) is drawn from a study of gamma-delta chains in newborns, infants, children. Turning to the study itself: Microbial exposure reportedly drives polyclonal innate γδ T cell expansion after birth.

The CDR3 is 16 residues long. Germline assignment: CDR1 GITISATS and CDR2 ISYDGTV (reference sequence). V lost 4 bases and J lost 12; bases outside the gene matches: 12. TCRdb reanalysed the reads with CATT. Of roughly 1,700 gamma-chain clones in the sample, roughly 12% were seen once. Sequenced input: blood. V and J are TRGV9 and TRGJP. This clonotype was obtained from a child who was a newborn, infant or young child, either healthy, febrile or measles-vaccinated (not recorded which). CDR3 protein: CALWDGYGSGKKIKVF. The CDR3 nucleotides are TGTGCCTTGTGGGATGGTTATGGGTCGGGCAAAAAAATCAAGGTATTT.